Presented here are 23 T cell receptor beta chains from one specimen sequenced in a study of cytomegalovirus exposure and HLA in healthy donors. PCR involved 60 Vbeta and 13 Jbeta primers. Measured with immunoSEQ multiplex PCR; TCRdb has only the in-frame clones, and not every one. The sample comprises around 130,000 clones, under 85% of which are singletons, and 3.1% rests with the top ten. The sequenced sample consisted of PBMCs. Receptor source: a man under 40 in good health and CMV-seronegative.

The V call is TRBV28, the J call TRBJ1-5, with a weak D call TRBD1 (5 bases). CDR3 length: 17 amino acids. CDR1 and CDR2 from the germline V gene are MDHEN and SYDVKM. V gave up 5 bases and J gave up 6 bases, with 23 bases separating them. CDR3 sequence reads: CASSPALWRADSQPQHF. CDR3 coding DNA: TGTGCCAGCAGTCCCGCGCTTTGGCGAGCCGACAGTCAGCCCCAGCATTTT.

The genes are TRBV4-3 and TRBJ1-1; unclear D gene. The CDR3 runs to 14 residues. CDR1 is LGHNA, CDR2 YSLEER, per germline. V was trimmed by 0 bases and J by 5 bases, leaving 10 bases between them. The CDR3 nucleotides read TGCGCCAGCAGCCAAGAGGTGGGAGGGACTGAAGCTTTCTTT. This gives the protein CASSQEVGGTEAFF.

This chain uses TRBV28 with TRBJ1-1; the D is unclear. The V gene lost 11 bases and the J gene lost 0 bases, with 31 bases spanning the gap. In germline, CDR1 is MDHEN, CDR2 SYDVKM. The CDR3 is made up of 19 amino acids. This chain's CDR3 is CASAPYFRFEIWMNTEAFF. In DNA, the CDR3 is TGTGCCTCAGCCCCGTACTTCAGGTTTGAGATATGGATGAACACTGAAGCTTTCTTT.

The V call is TRBV6-6, the J call TRBJ2-7; perhaps TRBD2 as D (6 bases). Trimming shortened V by 0 bases and J by 5 bases, and 17 bases separated the two germline ends. Per the germline V gene, CDR1 is MNHNY and CDR2 is SVGAGI (reference sequence). This CDR3 has 16 residues. The CDR3 nucleotides are TGTGCCAGCAGTTACTCTGGAGAGACTAGGCCTGACGAGCAGTACTTC. Protein product: CASSYSGETRPDEQYF.

The chain links TRBV27 to TRBJ2-7, with D possibly being TRBD2 (5 bases). Germline lookup yields CDR1 MNHEY and CDR2 SMNVEV (reference sequence). There are 18 residues in the CDR3. V lost 0 bases to trimming and J lost 6 bases, with 24 bases between them. CDR3: CASSLSGGHYYYYGEQYF. The DNA of the CDR3 is TGTGCCAGCAGTTTATCAGGAGGTCACTACTACTACTACGGCGAGCAGTACTTC.

J is TRBJ2-3 and V is TRBV6-6; the D is unclear. Germline V gene lookup returns CDR1 MNHNY and CDR2 SVGAGI (reference sequence). The ends were cut back, 4 bases at V and 6 bases at J, with 5 bases in the middle. This CDR3 region has 11 residues. CDR3 nucleotide sequence: TGTGCCAGCAGTTCGGTCGATACGCAGTATTTT. Translating it yields CASSSVDTQYF.

The chain joins TRBV11-2 to TRBJ2-5; 12 bases agree with TRBD2. V gave up 2 bases and J gave up 5 bases; unmatched junction bases: 3. The CDR3 runs to 15 residues. Looked up from germline, CDR1 is SGHAT and CDR2 is FQNNGV. CDR3 nucleotide sequence: TGTGCCAGCAGCTTACTAGCGGGAGGGAGTGAGACCCAGTACTTC. It is translated as CASSLLAGGSETQYF.

The J gene is TRBJ2-1, the V gene TRBV5-4; 9 nucleotides line up with TRBD2. The germline V gene has CDR1 SGHNT and CDR2 YYREEE (reference sequence). The CDR3 has 17 residues. Trimming took 3 bases from V and 3 from J; bases not matched to a gene: 10. The CDR3 reads CASSSSISGGDYNEQFF. DNA of the CDR3: TGTGCCAGCAGCTCCTCAATTAGCGGGGGAGACTACAATGAGCAGTTCTTC.

In DNA form, the CDR3 reads TGCAGCGGAGCGGCCCCAAGAGAAGTGACCCAGTACTTC. Amino acids: CSGAAPREVTQYF. The chain combines TRBV29-1 with TRBJ2-5; possibly TRBD2 for D (5 bases). The germline V gene encodes CDR1 SQVTM and CDR2 ANQGSEA. Trimming removed 7 bases from V and 7 bases from J, with 19 bases in between. CDR3 length equals 13 residues.

The V call is TRBV10-3, the J call TRBJ1-2; 7 bases line up with TRBD1. CDR1 and CDR2 from the germline V gene are ENHRY and SYGVKD. The J segment lost 1 base and the V segment lost 6 bases, leaving 5 bases of the junction unmatched. This CDR3 has 14 residues. CDR3 sequence reads: CAISGQGGNYGYTF. For the CDR3, the DNA is TGTGCCATCAGCGGGCAGGGGGGTAACTATGGCTACACCTTC.

The chain joins TRBV7-9 to TRBJ1-1; no clear D. The germline V gene encodes CDR1 SEHNR and CDR2 FQNEAQ (reference sequence). The CDR3 consists of 15 residues. Trimming took off 3 bases at V and 0 bases at J, with 11 bases between the two ends. CDR3 coding DNA: TGTGCCAGCAGCTTTTTCGTTTCGTTGAACACTGAAGCTTTCTTT. This encodes CASSFFVSLNTEAFF.

In its sample, this clone was seen a few times. The chain uses TRBV10-3 and TRBJ2-5, with 10 nucleotides matching TRBD1. The germline V gene encodes CDR1 ENHRY and CDR2 SYGVKD. The V gene end was trimmed by 0 bases and the J gene end by 5 bases; junction bases not matched to a gene: 6. This CDR3 has 16 amino acids. CDR3 DNA sequence: TGTGCCATCAGTGAGTCCGGGACAGGGGAGGGCGAGACCCAGTACTTC. It yields the protein CAISESGTGEGETQYF.

With respect to this clone: The sample carries other DNA sequences with the same CDR3. The J gene is TRBJ2-6, the V gene TRBV4-1; D perhaps matches TRBD2 (6 bases). The germline gives CDR1 MGHRA, CDR2 YSYEKL. V was cut by 1 base and J by 2 bases, with 12 bases left in between. The CDR3 runs to 17 residues. This CDR3 reads CASSQAEGGAGANVLTF. The CDR3 DNA sequence: TGCGCCAGCAGCCAAGCGGAGGGTGGTGCTGGGGCCAACGTCCTGACTTTC.

Only one count was recorded for this clone. The rearrangement uses TRBV7-9 and TRBJ1-2; D is uncertain. Germline loops: CDR1 SEHNR, CDR2 FQNEAQ (reference sequence). The CDR3 runs 16 residues. Deletions cut 2 bases from V and 0 bases from J, with 13 bases between. CDR3 amino acids: CASSLSGFDANYGYTF. CDR3 nucleotides: TGTGCCAGCAGCTTATCGGGGTTCGACGCTAACTATGGCTACACCTTC.

The gene calls are TRBV5-1 and TRBJ2-7, with D maybe TRBD2 (5 bases). Trimming left V 0 bases short and J 6 bases short, with 7 bases between. The CDR3 runs 12 residues. CDR1 and CDR2 (germline): SGHRS, YFSETQ. The DNA of the CDR3 is TGCGCCAGCAGCTTGGAAGGAGGCGAGCAGTACTTC. This codes for CASSLEGGEQYF.

The chain combines TRBV18 with TRBJ1-5; 7 bases are shared with TRBD1. Germline V lookup: CDR1 KGHSH, CDR2 LQKENI. The CDR3 length is 15 residues. V trimming: 6 bases; J trimming: 5 bases; junction bases outside the gene matches: 10. CDR3 nucleotides: TGTGCCAGCTCCCCTATGGAGGGGGCGGATCAGCCCCAGCATTTT. This gives the protein CASSPMEGADQPQHF. The full variable domain, rest sourced from reference TRBV18 and TRBJ1-5, is NAGVMQNPRHLVRRRGQEARLRCSPMKGHSHVYWYRQLPEEGLKFMVYLQKENIIDESGMPKERFSAEFPKEGPSILRIQQVVRGDSAAYFCASSPMEGADQPQHFGDGTRLSIL.

On this clone itself: A read error may account for a junction end that differs from germline. The rearrangement joins TRBV7-7 to TRBJ2-1; TRBD1 might be the D (5 bases). The CDR3 contains 15 residues. Germline V lookup: CDR1 SSHAT, CDR2 FNYEAQ (reference sequence). The CDR3 sequence is CASSASQRGVNEQFF. In DNA, the CDR3 is TGTGCTAGCAGCGCCTCTCAAAGGGGCGTCAATGAGCAGTTCTTC.

This clone has only a few counts. The J gene is TRBJ1-2, the V gene TRBV4-3; 7 bases agree with TRBD1. V was pared by 2 bases and J by 0 bases, with 3 bases of the junction left unmatched. This CDR3 has 15 amino acids. In germline, CDR1 is LGHNA, CDR2 YSLEER. The CDR3 sequence: CASSQTGTANYGYTF. CDR3 DNA: TGCGCCAGCAGCCAAACCGGGACAGCTAACTATGGCTACACCTTC.

The chain uses TRBV18 and TRBJ1-2; 7 bases line up with TRBD1. The germline CDR1 and CDR2 sequences are KGHSH and LQKENI. V was pared by 2 bases and J by 4 bases, with 4 bases of the junction left unmatched. This CDR3 has 14 amino acids. CDR3 coding DNA: TGTGCCAGCTCACCAAGCAGGGGGGTCTATGGCTACACCTTC. It yields the protein CASSPSRGVYGYTF.

This chain links TRBV2 with TRBJ2-3, with 9 bases aligning to TRBD2. The CDR3 covers 14 residues. The J segment lost 0 bases and the V segment lost 10 bases, leaving 5 bases of the junction unmatched. Germline CDR1 SNHLY, CDR2 FYNNEI. CDR3 in DNA: TGTGCCATCTTAGCGGGAGCGAGCACAGATACGCAGTATTTT. Translation gives CAILAGASTDTQYF.

V is TRBV7-3 and J is TRBJ2-2; D gene unclear. Trimming took off 4 bases at V and 1 base at J, with 4 bases between the two ends. Germline V gene sequence: CDR1 SGHTA, CDR2 FQGTGA. This CDR3 contains 13 residues. As DNA, the CDR3 is TGTGCCAGCAGCTCTAGGAACACCGGGGAGCTGTTTTTT. It codes for CASSSRNTGELFF.

The chain couples TRBV7-8 to TRBJ1-5; D uncertain. From germline, CDR1 is SGHVS and CDR2 FQNEAQ. The CDR3 is 14 residues long. V shed 4 bases and J shed 2 bases, with 9 bases lying between them. As DNA, the CDR3 is TGTGCCAGCAGCTCGGGAGGCGGCAATCAGCCCCAGCATTTT. This codes for CASSSGGGNQPQHF.

The chain has TRBV5-6 and TRBJ2-1; D remains unclear. V dropped 2 bases and J dropped 6 bases, with 15 bases sitting between them. The CDR3 has 15 amino acids. CDR1 SGHDT and CDR2 YYEEEE come from the germline V gene. The CDR3 is CASSLDQVYPNEQFF. The CDR3 DNA is TGTGCCAGCAGCTTAGATCAAGTCTATCCCAATGAGCAGTTCTTC.